The 21 T cell receptor beta chains in this list originate from one sample, sequenced in a study of T cell responses to AZD1222 COVID-19 vaccine. The table came from immunoSEQ multiplex PCR; TCRdb's copy has only in-frame clones and leaves some out. The top ten clones hold roughly a quarter of a sample with 95,000 to 150,000 clones, around 80% of them seen once. Material: peripheral blood, obtained 28 days after the second AZD1222 dose. All receptors come from an adult who received the AZD1222 COVID-19 vaccine.

This rearrangement joins TRBV28 to TRBJ1-5; D uncertain. The V gene's germline CDR1 is MDHEN and CDR2 SYDVKM. V was pared by 9 bases and J by 3 bases, with 12 bases between. The CDR3 is 13 amino acids. This chain's CDR3 is CASLGRYNQPQHF. The CDR3 nucleotides read TGTGCCAGTCTCGGACGGTACAATCAGCCCCAGCATTTT.

The CDR3: CASSLVKLTSGGTNEQFF. CDR3 DNA: TGTGCCAGCAGCTTAGTGAAGTTGACTAGCGGGGGGACCAATGAGCAGTTCTTC. The chain links TRBV7-2 to TRBJ2-1; 13 bases align to TRBD2. The germline CDR1 and CDR2 sequences are SGHTA and FQGNSA. The CDR3 loop spans 18 amino acids. V was clipped by 1 base and J by 6 bases; unmatched bases: 9.

The chain combines TRBV10-3 with TRBJ2-7; 15 nucleotides agree with TRBD2. The J segment lost 0 bases and the V segment lost 6 bases, leaving 6 bases of the junction unmatched. The CDR3 sequence is 17 residues long. Germline CDR1 is ENHRY and CDR2 is SYGVKD. The CDR3 protein is CAIRGLAGGNSSYEQYF. The DNA of the CDR3 is TGTGCCATCAGAGGACTAGCGGGGGGGAACAGCTCCTACGAGCAGTACTTC.

This clone was seen just once. Its ends do not fully match the called genes, so a read error is possible. The chain combines TRBV9 with TRBJ1-2; D might be TRBD1 (5 bases). The CDR3 loop spans 12 amino acids. Looked up from germline, CDR1 is SGDLS and CDR2 is YYNGEE. The chain's CDR3 is CASSTPGPGWAF. The DNA for the CDR3 is TGTGCCAGCAGCACTCCGGGACCCGGATGGGCCTTC.

This clone was counted a single time. The V and J genes are TRBV10-1 and TRBJ1-1, with D possibly matching TRBD1 (6 bases). V shed 7 bases and J shed 4 bases, with 13 bases lying between them. This CDR3 has 13 amino acids. Germline assignment: CDR1 WNHNN and CDR2 SYGVQD (reference sequence). The CDR3 DNA reads TGCGCCAGCAATAGGGGGATGGTCACTGAAGCTTTCTTT. Translated, it gives CASNRGMVTEAFF.

The chain carries TRBV6-5 and TRBJ1-3; D ambiguous. In germline, CDR1 is MNHEY, CDR2 SVGAGI. This CDR3 spans 15 amino acids. V was cut by 5 bases and J by 2 bases, with 13 bases left in between. DNA for the CDR3: TGTGCCAGCAGTCGGTCGGGAAACACTGGAAACACCATATATTTT. Residues: CASSRSGNTGNTIYF.

This chain uses TRBV6-5 with TRBJ2-5; D unresolved. The CDR3 covers 14 residues. Germline V CDR1 and CDR2: MNHEY, SVGAGI. V was cut by 7 bases and J by 5 bases, with 17 bases left in between. The CDR3 DNA sequence: TGTGCCAGCACCCAGTCCGGGTTGGGGGAGACCCAGTACTTC. This translates into CASTQSGLGETQYF.

The J gene is TRBJ1-1, the V gene TRBV5-1; the D is unclear. The germline V gene has CDR1 SGHRS and CDR2 YFSETQ. Trimming removed 9 bases from V and 1 base from J, with 16 bases in between. The CDR3 sequence is 14 residues long. CDR3: CATRTLPTNTEAFF. CDR3 in DNA: TGCGCCACCCGGACCCTCCCTACGAACACTGAAGCTTTCTTT.

The chain uses TRBV6-5 and TRBJ2-7; 7 bases map to TRBD1. The CDR3 loop spans 13 amino acids. CDR1 MNHEY and CDR2 SVGAGI come from the germline V gene. V lost 2 bases, J lost 2 bases, and 0 bases stayed unmatched. The CDR3 protein is CASSYRGPYEQYF. DNA for the CDR3: TGTGCCAGCAGTTACAGGGGGCCCTACGAGCAGTACTTC.

The chain is built from TRBV4-1 and TRBJ1-3; TRBD1 is a possible D gene (5 bases). V was shortened by 2 bases and J by 8 bases, with 13 bases between the two germline ends. Germline CDR1 MGHRA, CDR2 YSYEKL. CDR3 length: 14 residues. CDR3 amino acids: CASSQNRGSDTIYF. CDR3 nucleotides: TGCGCCAGCAGCCAAAATCGGGGGTCGGACACCATATATTTT.

This clone was observed a single time. The chain combines TRBV27 with TRBJ1-5; the D gene is possibly TRBD1 (6 bases). V was pared by 6 bases and J by 6 bases, with 21 bases between. Germline V gene lookup returns CDR1 MNHEY and CDR2 SMNVEV (reference sequence). CDR3 length: 16 residues. The CDR3 region is CASRTSTAGAGQPQHF. The CDR3 nucleotides read TGTGCCAGCAGGACTTCGACAGCGGGGGCGGGTCAGCCCCAGCATTTT.

This clone was observed a single time. The J gene is TRBJ1-1, the V gene TRBV18; the D is unclear. With 3 bases removed from V and 3 bases from J, the gap between germline ends came to 14 bases. CDR1 is KGHSH, CDR2 LQKENI, per germline. This CDR3 is built from 15 residues. The CDR3 DNA reads as TGTGCCAGCTCACCTCGGTGGGAGGGTTACACTGAAGCTTTCTTT. Amino acid sequence: CASSPRWEGYTEAFF.

About this clone: Different DNA sequences within this sample yield the same CDR3. The genes are TRBV11-2 and TRBJ2-7, with D uncertain. V lost 3 bases to trimming and J lost 0 bases, with 6 bases between them. From germline, CDR1 is SGHAT and CDR2 FQNNGV. The length of the CDR3 is 13 residues. The CDR3 loop is CASSLQTSYEQYF. Written as DNA, the CDR3 is TGTGCCAGCAGCTTGCAGACCTCCTACGAGCAGTACTTC.

The chain carries TRBV19 and TRBJ1-2; D remains unclear. V lost 7 bases, J lost 2 bases, and 14 bases lay in between. Germline assignment: CDR1 LNHDA and CDR2 SQIVND (reference sequence). The CDR3 sequence is 14 residues long. The chain's CDR3 is CASTTLGGNYGYTF. In DNA form, the CDR3 reads TGTGCCAGTACCACCCTCGGCGGAAACTATGGCTACACCTTC.

The chain joins TRBV5-1 to TRBJ1-6; D call uncertain. There are 15 residues in the CDR3. Germline V gene sequence: CDR1 SGHRS, CDR2 YFSETQ. V was clipped by 0 bases and J by 8 bases, with 12 bases between them. CDR3 region: CASSLDPTGDSPLHF. The CDR3 nucleotides are TGCGCCAGCAGCTTGGATCCGACTGGGGATTCACCCCTCCACTTT. The entire variable domain, with the rest obtained from reference TRBV5-1 and TRBJ1-6, is as follows: KAGVTQTPRYLIKTRGQQVTLSCSPISGHRSVSWYQQTPGQGLQFLFEYFSETQRNKGNFPGRFSGRQFSNSRSEMNVSTLELGDSALYLCASSLDPTGDSPLHFGNGTRLTVT.

This clone was found a few times. The J gene is TRBJ2-7, the V gene TRBV11-2; 9 bases match TRBD1. V lost 2 bases to trimming and J lost 4 bases; unmatched junction nucleotides: 9. Germline-derived CDR1 and CDR2 are SGHAT and FQNNGV. This CDR3 region has 16 residues. The CDR3 spells CASSLLGGTGRYEQYF. The CDR3 DNA follows: TGTGCCAGCAGCTTATTGGGCGGGACAGGGCGATACGAGCAGTACTTC.

This clone was detected once. The rearrangement links TRBV4-3 to TRBJ1-1; unclear D gene. Germline CDR1 is LGHNA and CDR2 is YSLEER. With 0 bases removed from V and 0 bases from J, the gap between germline ends came to 11 bases. The CDR3 spans 16 residues. This chain's CDR3 is CASSQDSGGLNTEAFF. CDR3 bases: TGCGCCAGCAGCCAAGATTCCGGCGGCTTGAACACTGAAGCTTTCTTT.

V usage is TRBV2 and J usage is TRBJ2-5; TRBD2 aligns across 9 bases. Trimming removed 8 bases from V and 1 base from J; junction bases left unmatched: 8. The CDR3 is made up of 15 amino acids. Germline assignment: CDR1 SNHLY and CDR2 FYNNEI. The CDR3 reads CASLTSGLGQETQYF. As DNA, the CDR3 is TGTGCCAGCCTGACTAGCGGCCTTGGCCAAGAGACCCAGTACTTC.

The chain combines TRBV27 with TRBJ2-1, with 12 bases lining up with TRBD1. Germline CDR1 reads MNHEY; CDR2 reads SMNVEV (reference sequence). The J segment lost 9 bases and the V segment lost 6 bases, leaving 6 bases of the junction unmatched. This CDR3 region has 14 residues. As DNA, the CDR3 is TGTGCCAGCAGCCGGGACAGGGGGCTTGGTGAGCAGTTCTTC. Translating it yields CASSRDRGLGEQFF.

The gene calls are TRBV6-5 and TRBJ2-4; D is uncertain. Per germline, CDR1 MNHEY and CDR2 SVGAGI. This CDR3 region has 13 residues. Trimming pared 2 bases from V and 5 bases from J, leaving 7 bases between. The CDR3 DNA follows: TGTGCCAGCAGTTACGCGGCACAAAACATTCAGTACTTC. Encoded protein: CASSYAAQNIQYF.

The J gene is TRBJ2-5, the V gene TRBV5-1, with unresolved D. This CDR3 is 13 amino acids long. The V gene lost 0 bases and the J gene lost 0 bases, with 3 bases spanning the gap. The germline CDR1 and CDR2 sequences are SGHRS and YFSETQ. CDR3 loop: CASSLEYQETQYF. In DNA, the CDR3 is TGCGCCAGCAGCTTGGAGTACCAAGAGACCCAGTACTTC.